A selection of T cell receptor beta chains follows, all from one sample in a study of cytomegalovirus exposure and HLA in healthy donors. The assay was immunoSEQ multiplex PCR, and TCRdb's table has in-frame clones only and misses some. The table shows approximately 100,000 clones, with roughly 9.4% occurring only once. The sample taken for sequencing was PBMCs. The receptors come from a man aged 45-65 years in good health and CMV-seropositive. The CDR3 runs from the conserved cysteine through the conserved F or W. The D gene is left open where the match is weak. The size of a clone is reported for some rows only, either as once, few or many, or as a class for expanded clones.

CDR3: CASSLGPRFAGGPNNEQFF
DNA: TGCGCCAGCAGCTTGGGGCCACGATTCGCGGGAGGGCCCAACAATGAGCAGTTCTTC
V: TRBV5-1
size: few
J: TRBJ2-1
D: TRBD2

CDR3: CASSLRGFKETQYF
DNA: TGTGCCAGCAGCTTGCGGGGTTTCAAAGAGACCCAGTACTTC
V: TRBV11-1
size: few
J: TRBJ2-5
D: .

CDR3: CASSPDGGNQPQHF
DNA: TGTGCCAGCTCACCCGACGGGGGCAATCAGCCCCAGCATTTT
V: TRBV18
size: once
J: TRBJ1-5
D: .

CDR3: CSVENPRGGNTGELFF
DNA: TGCAGCGTTGAAAACCCTCGCGGCGGGAACACCGGGGAGCTGTTTTTT
V: TRBV29-1
size: .
J: TRBJ2-2
D: .

CDR3: CASSLGDSYYGYTF
DNA: TGTGCCAGCAGCTTAGGGGACAGTTACTATGGCTACACCTTC
V: TRBV7-8
size: .
J: TRBJ1-2
D: TRBD1

CDR3: CASSLMTSGGYEQYF
DNA: TGTGCCAGCAGTTTGATGACTAGCGGGGGCTACGAACAGTACTTC
V: TRBV28
size: .
J: TRBJ2-7
D: TRBD2

CDR3: CASSFPRRNEQFF
DNA: TGTGCCAGCAGCTTCCCCAGGAGGAATGAGCAGTTCTTC
V: TRBV13
size: .
J: TRBJ2-1
D: .

CDR3: CASSTRGQGRTDTQYF
DNA: TGTGCCAGTAGTACGCGAGGACAGGGGAGGACAGATACGCAGTATTTT
V: TRBV19
size: few
J: TRBJ2-3
D: TRBD1

CDR3: CASSQEGGREQFF
DNA: TGTGCCAGCAGCCAAGAGGGTGGGAGGGAGCAGTTCTTC
V: TRBV4-2
size: .
J: TRBJ2-1
D: .

CDR3: CASSLKTGGNTGELFF
DNA: TGCGCCAGCAGCCTCAAGACAGGGGGCAACACCGGGGAGCTGTTTTTT
V: TRBV4-1
size: few
J: TRBJ2-2
D: TRBD1

CDR3: CASSLEGGRAGAKNIQYF
DNA: TGTGCCAGCAGCTTGGAAGGCGGGAGGGCCGGAGCCAAAAACATTCAGTACTTC
V: TRBV5-5
size: few
J: TRBJ2-4
D: TRBD2

CDR3: CASNREGQGDSPLHF
DNA: TGTGCCAGCAACCGAGAGGGACAGGGTGACTCACCCCTCCACTTT
V: TRBV5-4
size: .
J: TRBJ1-6
D: TRBD1

CDR3: CAWSSQGRGKLFF
DNA: TGTGCCTGGAGTTCTCAGGGGAGGGGAAAACTGTTTTTT
V: TRBV30
size: few
J: TRBJ1-4
D: .

CDR3: CASSPQDSGNTIYF
DNA: TGTGCCAGCTCACCCCAGGACTCTGGAAACACCATATATTTT
V: TRBV18
size: few
J: TRBJ1-3
D: .

CDR3: CASMNWGASSYEQYF
DNA: TGTGCCAGCATGAATTGGGGAGCTAGCTCCTACGAGCAGTACTTC
V: TRBV7-9
size: many
J: TRBJ2-7
D: .

CDR3: CASMQSGRAYEQYF
DNA: TGTGCCAGCATGCAGAGCGGGAGGGCCTACGAGCAGTACTTC
V: TRBV6-5
size: .
J: TRBJ2-7
D: TRBD2

CDR3: CASSFLRDSGELFF
DNA: TGTGCCAGCAGTTTCCTTCGGGACTCCGGGGAGCTGTTTTTT
V: TRBV27
size: .
J: TRBJ2-2
D: .

CDR3: CASSSRGELFF
DNA: TGCGCCAGCAGCTCCCGGGGGGAGCTGTTTTTT
V: TRBV5-1
size: few
J: TRBJ2-2
D: .

CDR3: CASSTKTGVGSYNSPLHF
DNA: TGTGCCAGCAGTACCAAGACAGGGGTGGGCTCATATAATTCACCCCTCCACTTT
V: TRBV27
size: few
J: TRBJ1-6
D: TRBD1

CDR3: CASSYIQGAGYTF
DNA: TGTGCCAGCAGCTACATTCAGGGGGCCGGCTACACCTTC
V: TRBV5-4
size: few
J: TRBJ1-2
D: TRBD1

CDR3: CASSFTSGNNEQFF
DNA: TGTGCCAGCAGCTTCACTAGCGGTAACAATGAGCAGTTCTTC
V: TRBV5-5
size: .
J: TRBJ2-1
D: TRBD2

CDR3: CASIEAGGPTNTGELFF
DNA: TGTGCCAGTATCGAAGCGGGAGGACCGACGAACACCGGGGAGCTGTTTTTT
V: TRBV19
size: .
J: TRBJ2-2
D: TRBD2

CDR3: CASSLGRSSGRRYNEQFF
DNA: TGTGCCAGCAGCTTAGGTAGGAGTAGCGGGAGGCGCTACAATGAGCAGTTCTTC
V: TRBV7-3
size: .
J: TRBJ2-1
D: TRBD2

CDR3: CAWITAGGPNEQFF
DNA: TGTGCCTGGATTACCGCGGGAGGGCCAAATGAGCAGTTCTTC
V: TRBV30
size: .
J: TRBJ2-1
D: TRBD2

CDR3: CASSQGGNFGEKLFF
DNA: TGCGCCAGCAGCCAAGGGGGAAACTTTGGTGAAAAACTGTTTTTT
V: TRBV5-1
size: few
J: TRBJ1-4
D: .

CDR3: CASSYGQGARETQYF
DNA: TGTGCCAGCAGTTACGGACAGGGGGCAAGAGAGACCCAGTACTTC
V: TRBV6-5
size: .
J: TRBJ2-5
D: TRBD1

CDR3: CAWRASGRADETQYF
DNA: TGTGCCTGGAGGGCTAGCGGGAGGGCCGACGAGACCCAGTACTTC
V: TRBV30
size: .
J: TRBJ2-5
D: TRBD2

CDR3: CASSSDRTANTEAFF
DNA: TGTGCCAGCAGTAGCGACAGGACAGCCAACACTGAAGCTTTCTTT
V: TRBV27
size: few
J: TRBJ1-1
D: .

CDR3: CASRGGTGYGYTF
DNA: TGTGCCAGCAGGGGAGGGACAGGCTATGGCTACACCTTC
V: TRBV28
size: .
J: TRBJ1-2
D: TRBD1

CDR3: CASTGTSGRANEQFF
DNA: TGTGCCAGCACCGGGACTAGCGGGAGGGCCAATGAGCAGTTCTTC
V: TRBV2
size: few
J: TRBJ2-1
D: TRBD2

CDR3: CAWGQGKMDTQYF
DNA: TGTGCCTGGGGACAGGGGAAAATGGATACGCAGTATTTT
V: TRBV30
size: few
J: TRBJ2-3
D: TRBD1

CDR3: CASSQPYTGGRRSTDTQYF
DNA: TGTGCCAGCAGCCAACCGTATACAGGGGGCCGTAGAAGCACAGATACGCAGTATTTT
V: TRBV7-8
size: .
J: TRBJ2-3
D: TRBD1

CDR3: CASSSLAGGLDTQYF
DNA: TGTGCCAGCAGCTCCCTAGCGGGAGGTTTAGATACGCAGTATTTT
V: TRBV5-8
size: few
J: TRBJ2-3
D: TRBD2

CDR3: CASSNGPGTAEQYF
DNA: TGTGCCAGCAGCAACGGGCCCGGGACTGCCGAGCAGTACTTC
V: TRBV7-2
size: few
J: TRBJ2-7
D: .

CDR3: CAWSPGLADYEQYF
DNA: TGTGCCTGGAGTCCGGGACTAGCGGACTACGAGCAGTACTTC
V: TRBV30
size: few
J: TRBJ2-7
D: TRBD2

CDR3: CASSLVGGTGESYEQYF
DNA: TGCGCCAGCAGCTTGGTGGGGGGGACAGGGGAATCCTACGAGCAGTACTTC
V: TRBV5-1
size: .
J: TRBJ2-7
D: TRBD1

CDR3: CASSAGFFGNTIYF
DNA: TGTGCCAGCAGTGCAGGGTTTTTCGGAAACACCATATATTTT
V: TRBV27
size: .
J: TRBJ1-3
D: .

CDR3: CASSLDANGYTF
DNA: TGCGCCAGCAGCTTGGACGCGAATGGCTACACCTTC
V: TRBV5-1
size: .
J: TRBJ1-2
D: .

CDR3: CATSRDLAGEQFF
DNA: TGTGCCACCAGCAGAGATTTGGCGGGGGAGCAGTTCTTC
V: TRBV15
size: few
J: TRBJ2-1
D: .

CDR3: CASSPGLAGRSYEQYF
DNA: TGTGCCAGCAGTCCTGGACTAGCGGGGCGCTCCTACGAGCAGTACTTC
V: TRBV28
size: few
J: TRBJ2-7
D: TRBD2

CDR3: CASSKGQGQSGNTIYF
DNA: TGTGCCAGCAGCAAGGGACAGGGCCAGTCTGGAAACACCATATATTTT
V: TRBV5-8
size: .
J: TRBJ1-3
D: TRBD1

CDR3: CASVHGARGSNEQFF
DNA: TGTGCCAGCGTCCACGGTGCACGGGGGTCAAATGAGCAGTTCTTC
V: TRBV28
size: few
J: TRBJ2-1
D: .